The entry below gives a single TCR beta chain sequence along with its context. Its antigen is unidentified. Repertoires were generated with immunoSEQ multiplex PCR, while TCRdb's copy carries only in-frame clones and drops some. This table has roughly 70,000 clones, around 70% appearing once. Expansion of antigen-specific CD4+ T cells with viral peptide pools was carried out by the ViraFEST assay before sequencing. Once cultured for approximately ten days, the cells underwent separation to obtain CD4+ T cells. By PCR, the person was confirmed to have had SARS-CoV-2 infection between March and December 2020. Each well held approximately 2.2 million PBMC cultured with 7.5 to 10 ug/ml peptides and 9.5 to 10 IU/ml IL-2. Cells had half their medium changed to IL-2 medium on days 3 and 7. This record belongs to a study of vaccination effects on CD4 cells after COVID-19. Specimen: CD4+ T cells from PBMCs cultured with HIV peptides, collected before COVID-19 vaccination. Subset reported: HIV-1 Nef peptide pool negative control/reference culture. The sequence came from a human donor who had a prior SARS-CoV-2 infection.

CDR3 nucleotide sequence: TGTGCCAGCAGTGAAGGTGGGACTAGCGGGAGAGCCAATGAGCAGTTCTTC. The encoded protein is CASSEGGTSGRANEQFF. The chain recombines TRBV2 with TRBJ2-1; TRBD2 agrees at 14 bases. V lost 1 base, J lost 6 bases, and 5 bases stayed unmatched. The CDR3 spans 17 residues. In germline, CDR1 is SNHLY, CDR2 FYNNEI.